These 29 T cell receptor beta chains were sequenced from one sample in a study of CD8+CD57+ T cells in acquired aplastic anemia. TCR beta VDJ and CDR3 were profiled, and genomic DNA was the template. From the reads, TCRdb called clonotypes with MiXCR, one entry per CDR3 protein. The data hold 310,000 or so distinct CDR3 sequences, with 56% observed a single time. Patients who underwent sequencing had shown CD8+CD57+ cell expansion by flow cytometry. The specimen was sorted CD4+, CD8+, or CD8+CD57+ T cells (not recorded which) from PBMCs. Every receptor here comes from a human donor with aplastic anemia.

This clonotype was seen many times. The chain recombines TRBV20-1 with TRBJ1-4; D is possibly TRBD1 (5 bases). Trimming took 1 base from V and 6 from J, leaving 12 bases between them. This CDR3 comprises 14 residues. Germline V lookup: CDR1 DFQATT, CDR2 SNEGSKA (reference sequence). The CDR3 loop reads CSARVPGYDEKLFF. CDR3 DNA: TGCAGTGCTAGAGTCCCAGGGTACGATGAAAAACTGTTTTTT.

V usage is TRBV2 and J usage is TRBJ2-3; 10 positions match TRBD2. The germline V gene encodes CDR1 SNHLY and CDR2 FYNNEI. With 11 bases clipped from V and 4 bases from J, the junction kept 9 bases outside the gene matches. This CDR3 comprises 14 residues. CDR3 bases: TGTGCCCCGGCAGCGGGGGGGTTTGCAGATACGCAGTATTTT. Protein: CAPAAGGFADTQYF.

This clonotype was detected many times. The V gene is TRBV30, the J gene TRBJ2-5; D uncertain. This CDR3 spans 13 amino acids. V lost 0 bases to trimming and J lost 1 base, with 6 bases between them. Germline V gives CDR1 GTSNPN, CDR2 SVGIG (reference sequence). CDR3 amino acids: CAWSVRAQETQYF. In nucleotides, the CDR3 is TGTGCCTGGAGTGTAAGGGCCCAAGAGACCCAGTACTTC.

The CDR3 sequence: CASSLALLGYTEAFF. CDR3 nucleotide sequence: TGTGCCAGCAGCTTAGCGCTCCTCGGCTACACTGAAGCTTTCTTT. The J gene is TRBJ1-1, the V gene TRBV7-2; D is unresolved. Germline assignment: CDR1 SGHTA and CDR2 FQGNSA. Trimming removed 0 bases from V and 3 bases from J, with 11 bases in between. This CDR3 is built from 15 residues.

The rearrangement uses TRBV20-1 and TRBJ1-4, with D unresolved. Between the trimmed V and J ends, which lost 0 bases and 2 bases, there was a span of 10 bases. This CDR3 has 15 residues. Germline V gene data show CDR1 as DFQATT and CDR2 as SNEGSKA (reference sequence). The CDR3 DNA follows: TGCAGTGCTAGAGATCGGAAAGGGACTAATGAAAAACTGTTTTTT. This encodes CSARDRKGTNEKLFF.

This clonotype was found once. The chain has TRBV5-4 and TRBJ1-3, with D possibly being TRBD1 (6 bases). Germline-derived CDR1 and CDR2 are SGHNT and YYREEE (reference sequence). V lost 3 bases and J 0 bases, leaving 10 bases between the germline ends. This CDR3 has 15 amino acids. CDR3 region: CASSSGQSSGNTIYF. The CDR3 nucleotides are TGTGCCAGCAGCTCTGGACAGAGCTCTGGAAACACCATATATTTT.

This chain uses TRBV7-9 with TRBJ2-5; the match to TRBD2 covers 13 bases. Germline V gene sequence: CDR1 SEHNR, CDR2 FQNEAQ (reference sequence). This CDR3 spans 16 amino acids. Trimming took 5 bases from V and 3 from J; bases not matched to a gene: 6. The CDR3 DNA is TGTGCCAGCAGCACGGAACTAGCGGGGGGGGAAGAGACCCAGTACTTC. This translates into CASSTELAGGEETQYF.

This clonotype occurred a few times. V and J are TRBV20-1 and TRBJ2-7; 12 bases match TRBD2. Germline V gene sequence: CDR1 DFQATT, CDR2 SNEGSKA (reference sequence). The CDR3 consists of 13 residues. The ends lost 3 bases at V and 5 bases at J; junction bases unmatched: 2. CDR3 DNA sequence: TGCAGTGCTAGTAGGACTAGCGGGAACGAGCAGTACTTC. Encoded protein: CSASRTSGNEQYF.

This chain links TRBV15 with TRBJ1-1; 7 bases agree with TRBD1. V gave up 4 bases and J gave up 10 bases; unmatched junction bases: 6. CDR3 length equals 12 residues. The germline V gene encodes CDR1 LNHNV and CDR2 YYDKDF (reference sequence). The CDR3 loop is CATSKAQGGAFF. Written as DNA, the CDR3 is TGTGCCACCAGCAAAGCTCAGGGGGGAGCTTTCTTT.

The rearrangement links TRBV7-3 to TRBJ1-2; no firm D call. The germline V gene has CDR1 SGHTA and CDR2 FQGTGA. Trimming shortened V by 2 bases and J by 4 bases, and 8 bases separated the two germline ends. This CDR3 comprises 13 residues. The CDR3 sequence: CASSLGRSYGYTF. The CDR3 DNA is TGTGCCAGCAGCTTAGGGAGGTCCTATGGCTACACCTTC.

This clonotype has just one count. The chain uses TRBV6-6 and TRBJ2-2, with no clear D. Trimming cost V 0 bases and J 6 bases, with 8 bases left between them. Looked up from germline, CDR1 is MNHNY and CDR2 is SVGAGI (reference sequence). This CDR3 is 14 amino acids long. In DNA form, the CDR3 reads TGTGCCAGCAGTTACTCAGCCGCCCCCGGGGAGCTGTTTTTT. It codes for CASSYSAAPGELFF.

For this clonotype: A read error may be the cause here, since a much bigger clone is one base away. This chain links TRBV4-1 with TRBJ1-4; the D gene is possibly TRBD1 (6 bases). The CDR3 is 14 residues long. Germline CDR1 reads MGHRA; CDR2 reads YSYEKL. Trimming cost V 2 bases and J 7 bases, with 11 bases left between them. CDR3 DNA: TGCGCCAGCAGCCAAAGAGGGGGTGGTGAAAAACTGTTTTTT. Encoded protein: CASSQRGGGEKLFF.

This clonotype came up once. J is TRBJ1-5 and V is TRBV19; D not resolved. Germline V CDR1 and CDR2: LNHDA, SQIVND (reference sequence). V shed 3 bases and J shed 5 bases, with 14 bases lying between them. The CDR3 totals 15 residues. CDR3 DNA sequence: TGTGCCAGTAGTATGGGTACTGGAATAGATCAGCCCCAGCATTTT. This encodes CASSMGTGIDQPQHF.

A note on this clonotype: Given a much more abundant clone one base away, this may be a read error. The chain uses TRBV24-1 and TRBJ1-3; weak D call: TRBD1 (6 bases). This CDR3 spans 17 amino acids. Germline CDR1 KGHDR, CDR2 SFDVKD. The CDR3 reads CASSLGPGGGSGNTIHF. CDR3 nucleotides: TGTGCCAGCAGCTTGGGGCCCGGGGGGGGCTCTGGAAACACCATACATTTT.

This clonotype was detected only a few times. V is TRBV10-3 and J is TRBJ2-3, with D unresolved. Germline CDR1 is ENHRY and CDR2 is SYGVKD. V was cut by 4 bases and J by 2 bases, with 7 bases left in between. CDR3 length equals 13 residues. The CDR3 sequence is CAISGLDTDTQYF. CDR3 DNA sequence: TGTGCCATCAGTGGACTTGACACAGATACGCAGTATTTT.

The rearrangement uses TRBV2 and TRBJ2-3; D ambiguous. Germline-derived CDR1 and CDR2 are SNHLY and FYNNEI. CDR3 length: 17 amino acids. Trimming shortened V by 1 base and J by 2 bases, and 16 bases separated the two germline ends. The CDR3 DNA reads as TGTGCCAGCAGTGAAGTCCCGTCGGGCAGGTCCACAGATACGCAGTATTTT. Translating it yields CASSEVPSGRSTDTQYF.

The rearrangement uses TRBV7-8 and TRBJ2-2; 9 positions agree with TRBD1. Germline CDR1 and CDR2: SGHVS and FQNEAQ. CDR3 length: 14 residues. V shed 5 bases, J shed 6 bases, and the junction held 4 bases outside the gene matches. Here the CDR3 DNA reads TGTGCCAGCAGCACCCGGACAGGGGCCGGGGAGCTGTTTTTT. Protein product: CASSTRTGAGELFF.

A remark on this clonotype: Germline is not matched at one junction end, which may reflect a read error. The chain has TRBV20-1 and TRBJ2-3; 8 bases match TRBD2. CDR3 size: 16 residues. CDR1 and CDR2 from the germline V gene are DFQATT and SNEGSKA (reference sequence). CDR3 loop: CSARDLTSGRADTQYF. The CDR3 DNA sequence: TGCAGTGCCAGAGATCTAACGAGCGGGAGAGCAGATACGCAGTATTTT.

The chain has TRBV2 and TRBJ2-7, with TRBD1 identical over 12 bases. The V and J ends lost 11 bases and 6 bases, in that order; junction bases with no gene match: 5. CDR3 length equals 12 residues. Germline V lookup: CDR1 SNHLY, CDR2 FYNNEI. Written as DNA, the CDR3 is TGTGCCGGGGGACAGGGGGCGGGCGAGCAGTACTTC. Protein sequence: CAGGQGAGEQYF.

This clonotype was detected many times. The chain is built from TRBV19 and TRBJ2-5; 7 bases are a match to TRBD1. The CDR3 sequence is 18 residues long. Per the germline V gene, CDR1 is LNHDA and CDR2 is SQIVND (reference sequence). The junction had 18 bases not matched to a gene; V was cut back by 3 bases and J by 5 bases. The CDR3 is CASSMRSGTVEGGETQYF. The CDR3 nucleotides are TGTGCCAGTAGTATGCGATCCGGGACAGTGGAAGGAGGTGAGACCCAGTACTTC.

In this sample, this clonotype turned up a few times. V is TRBV9 and J is TRBJ1-6; TRBD1 matches 7 bases. The CDR3 runs 14 residues. Looked up from germline, CDR1 is SGDLS and CDR2 is YYNGEE. Trimming took 4 bases from V and 7 from J; bases not matched to a gene: 5. CDR3 in amino acids: CASSPTGANSPLHF. CDR3 bases: TGTGCCAGCAGCCCCACAGGGGCCAATTCACCCCTCCACTTT.

This clonotype was picked up a small number of times. The chain couples TRBV11-2 to TRBJ2-5, with no clear D. The CDR3 spans 13 residues. Germline V lookup: CDR1 SGHAT, CDR2 FQNNGV. The V gene lost 3 bases and the J gene lost 0 bases, with 5 bases spanning the gap. The CDR3 loop is CASSFRDQETQYF. The CDR3 bases are TGTGCCAGCAGCTTTCGGGACCAAGAGACCCAGTACTTC.

V and J are TRBV7-9 and TRBJ2-5; TRBD2 might be the D (5 bases). This CDR3 region has 13 residues. The V gene's germline CDR1 is SEHNR and CDR2 FQNEAQ (reference sequence). V was cut by 8 bases and J by 5 bases, with 15 bases left in between. CDR3 amino acids: CASLKPGKETQYF. The DNA of the CDR3 is TGTGCCAGCCTTAAACCGGGAAAGGAGACCCAGTACTTC.

V and J are TRBV7-2 and TRBJ1-5, with 8 nucleotides matching TRBD1. Germline trimming cut 4 bases from V and 2 bases from J; bases unmatched to any gene: 1. In germline, CDR1 is SGHTA, CDR2 FQGNSA. The CDR3 sequence is 14 residues long. The DNA of the CDR3 is TGTGCCAGCAGCTGGGGACAGGGCAATCAGCCCCAGCATTTT. It specifies CASSWGQGNQPQHF. Filled out from reference TRBV7-2 and TRBJ1-5, the complete variable domain reads GAGVSQSPSNKVTEKGKDVELRCDPISGHTALYWYRQSLGQGLEFLIYFQGNSAPDKSGLPSDRFSAERTGGSVSTLTIQRTQQEDSAVYLCASSWGQGNQPQHFGDGTRLSIL.

This clonotype was observed a handful of times. The genes are TRBV24-1 and TRBJ2-1; TRBD1 matches at 9 bases. Germline CDR1 is KGHDR and CDR2 is SFDVKD. With 7 bases clipped from V and 4 bases from J, the junction kept 10 bases outside the gene matches. The CDR3 extends over 16 amino acids. CDR3 in DNA: TGTGCCACCAGCCCTCGGGGGACAGGGACATACAATGAGCAGTTCTTC. Encoded protein: CATSPRGTGTYNEQFF.

V and J are TRBV2 and TRBJ1-5; 8 bases align to TRBD1. The CDR3 spans 15 residues. V dropped 6 bases and J dropped 6; count of bases not matched to a gene: 10. Germline lookup yields CDR1 SNHLY and CDR2 FYNNEI. CDR3 nucleotides: TGTGCCAGCAGCCGCGACAGGGGACGGAGTCAGCCCCAGCATTTT. Translating it yields CASSRDRGRSQPQHF.

The gene calls are TRBV20-1 and TRBJ1-1, with TRBD1 identical over 8 bases. The CDR3 loop spans 17 amino acids. Trimming removed 2 bases from V and 3 bases from J; junction bases left unmatched: 14. The germline CDR1 and CDR2 sequences are DFQATT and SNEGSKA (reference sequence). This chain's CDR3 is CSARNPKGTGMDTEAFF. CDR3 DNA sequence: TGCAGTGCTAGAAACCCTAAAGGGACAGGCATGGACACTGAAGCTTTCTTT.

Comments on this clonotype: A much larger clone differs by one base, so this may be a read error. The chain employs TRBV12-3 or TRBV12-4 and TRBJ1-2; D is possibly TRBD1 (6 bases). CDR3 length: 15 amino acids. Trimming shortened V by 0 bases and J by 0 bases, and 8 bases separated the two germline ends. The CDR3 DNA reads TGTGCCAGCAGTTTAGCGGGGGGCTCTAACTATGGCTACACCTTC. It codes for CASSLAGGSNYGYTF.

The chain has TRBV24-1 and TRBJ1-4; 9 nucleotides agree with TRBD1. The CDR3 has 16 residues. Germline values: CDR1 KGHDR, CDR2 SFDVKD. The V and J ends lost 2 bases and 13 bases, in that order; junction bases with no gene match: 13. CDR3 in amino acids: CATSDYPGQGGEALFF. CDR3 sequence (DNA): TGTGCCACCAGTGATTACCCGGGACAGGGTGGGGAAGCACTGTTTTTT.